The 3 T cell receptor beta chains below all came from one sample that was sequenced in a study of cytomegalovirus exposure and HLA in healthy donors (dated by TCRdb to 2015 to 2018). Library method: the immunoSEQ multiplex PCR assay. For the multiplex PCR, a mixture combining 60 forward primers for TCR Vbeta segments and 13 reverse primers for TCR Jbeta segments was used. TCRdb carries this immuneACCESS record with in-frame sequences only. Its versions omit some clonotypes, under half of them owing to an unresolved V gene in the studies checked, with the rest unexplained. Counted in this sample were some 140,000 clones; around 63% of them appeared once. The ten largest clones capture more than 1.5% of the sample. Sequencing input: PBMCs. The receptors were gathered from a human donor in good health.

The V call is TRBV7-2, the J call TRBJ2-7; D might be TRBD1 (5 bases). This CDR3 spans 15 amino acids. V was trimmed by 5 bases and J by 3 bases, leaving 17 bases between them. Germline assignment: CDR1 SGHTA and CDR2 FQGNSA. The chain's CDR3 is CASSPEAGHLYEQYF. In DNA form, the CDR3 reads TGTGCCAGCAGCCCCGAGGCAGGGCATCTCTACGAGCAGTACTTC.

This clone showed up just a few times. V and J are TRBV4-1 and TRBJ2-7; possible D gene TRBD1, 8 bases. Trimming removed 6 bases from V and 5 bases from J, with 17 bases in between. CDR1 is MGHRA and CDR2 is YSYEKL in the germline V gene. The CDR3 spans 14 residues. DNA for the CDR3: TGCGCCAGCAGGCGGGAGACAGGGGCACACGAGCAGTACTTC. The encoded protein is CASRRETGAHEQYF.

This clone was seen only once. The V call is TRBV2, the J call TRBJ2-7, with a possible D match to TRBD1 (5 bases). CDR1 SNHLY and CDR2 FYNNEI come from the germline V gene. The CDR3 covers 14 residues. The V end lost 2 bases, the J end lost 6 bases, and 14 bases lay between the germline ends. The CDR3 protein is CASSETLQVTEQYF. The DNA of the CDR3 is TGTGCCAGCAGTGAAACATTACAGGTTACCGAGCAGTACTTC.